This T cell receptor (beta chain) was observed in a study of cytomegalovirus exposure and HLA in healthy donors. The PCR ran on 60 Vbeta and 13 Jbeta primers. The table came from immunoSEQ multiplex PCR; TCRdb's copy has only in-frame clones and leaves some out. The sample carries 60,000 to 70,000 clones, around 70% recorded once. As to this clone: Its cognate antigen is unknown.

Each donor's status was that of a healthy bone marrow donor. The study's findings and limits: TCR beta V- and J-gene trimming, according to a later analysis, was linked to a missense DCLRE1C variant. Among TCR beta chains, those listed as cytomegalovirus-associated numbered over 150. Some highly shared sequence variants likely arose as a pipeline artifact.

Germline loops: CDR1 MNHEY, CDR2 SVGAGI. Trimming took 0 bases from V and 3 from J, leaving 9 bases between them. The CDR3 totals 14 residues. The material sequenced was PBMCs. This sequence originates from a woman aged 30 to 39 in good health and CMV-seronegative. The rearrangement uses TRBV6-5 and TRBJ2-7; perhaps TRBD1 as D (5 bases). CDR3 nucleotides: TGTGCCAGCAGTTACTCGGCAGGGCGCTACGAGCAGTACTTC. This encodes CASSYSAGRYEQYF.